The clone carrying this T cell receptor (beta chain) was counted ten times or more. Its antigen is as yet unknown. TCRalpha and TCRbeta libraries used 5'RACE with constant-segment primers and UMIs. One entry per CDR3 protein, called by TCRdb with MiXCR from the 5' RACE reads. The profile shows roughly 110,000 distinct CDR3 sequences, around 15% of them singletons. The sample belongs to a study of T-cell memory formation after mild COVID-19. General study points: Whereas later expanders leaned CD4+, clones contracting day 15 to 85 showed a balanced CD4/CD8 makeup.

Per the germline V gene, CDR1 is DFQATT and CDR2 is SNEGSKA (reference sequence). V shed 3 bases and J shed 0 bases, with 23 bases lying between them. The CDR3 totals 19 residues. This receptor was taken from a man in his late teens or twenties who had mild COVID-19 (a few samples of this study predate the infection). Cell type and time point are not known. The rearrangement links TRBV20-1 to TRBJ2-2; D may be TRBD2 (6 bases). Sequencing was done on a sample of PBMCs or a T cell subset sorted from them (not recorded which). The CDR3 loop reads CSARRRVGGNLANTGELFF. The CDR3 DNA reads as TGCAGTGCTAGGCGCAGGGTGGGGGGTAACCTCGCGAACACCGGGGAGCTGTTTTTT.